This T cell receptor beta chain was captured in a study of molecular identifiers for immune sequencing clone quantification. Study conclusions and caveats: Even with some 990,000 naive cells present, spiked Jurkat TCR RNA from one cell was reportedly detectable.

TCRdb passed the PCR reads through MiXCR, listing each CDR3 protein once. Of 70,000 to 95,000 distinct CDR3 sequences listed, under 20% were seen once; the top ten hold roughly 0.89%. This clonotype was recorded at least ten times. What it recognizes is unknown. Per the germline V gene, CDR1 is SGHKS and CDR2 is YYEKEE (reference sequence). This CDR3 has 15 amino acids. V lost 2 bases and J lost 4; bases outside the gene matches: 6. This chain links TRBV5-5 with TRBJ2-5, with 9 nucleotides matching TRBD2. The origin of this receptor is a human donor in good health. Some libraries in this study had Jurkat cell RNA spiked in. Specimen: naive CD8+ T cells from blood, with Jurkat cell RNA spiked in. Sample subset: FACS-sorted CD8+CD4-CCR7+CD45RA+ naive T cells. The CDR3 nucleotides read TGTGCCAGCAGCTTAGGCGGGAGGGCCCGAGAGACCCAGTACTTC. Its translation is CASSLGGRARETQYF.